The sequence of this TCR beta chain was determined in a study of T cell clonotyping in hematopoietic cell transplantation. Overall study results and limits: No sorting was done, leaving CD4 and CD8 contributions mixed. Higher Inverse Simpson Index values in graft donor and pretransplant recipient predicted broader posttransplant TCR diversity. Recipient TCR diversity dropped after transplant; expanded clonotypes rose from day 30 to 180.

This clone was observed a single time. Its target is unknown. The CDR3 is 16 residues long. From germline, CDR1 is SGHVS and CDR2 FQNEAQ. V lost 5 bases and J lost 2; bases outside the gene matches: 9. Recipient blood drawn about 28 days pretransplant and days 30, 100, 180 after. Data came from immunoSEQ multiplex PCR; TCRdb stores just in-frame clones and leaves some out. The sample carries approximately 5,000 clones, about 96% recorded once. Sequencing used PBMCs, obtained 100 days after allogeneic stem cell transplant. The chain employs TRBV7-8 and TRBJ1-2, with 9 positions matching TRBD1. This TCR derives from a male patient aged 35-55 years who had an allogeneic stem cell transplant from a related donor, so the T cells may come from the graft donor. Some clones in this sample may be carry-over from other donors' samples. The CDR3 is CASSVRDRAANYGYTF. The CDR3 nucleotides read TGTGCCAGCAGCGTCCGGGACAGGGCCGCCAACTATGGCTACACCTTC.